Shown below are 17 T cell receptor beta chains from a single sample sequenced in a study of early T cells in non-severe SARS-CoV-2 infection. TCRdb redid the calling of the 5' RACE reads with MiXCR, one entry per CDR3 protein. The sample includes 30,000 to 40,000 distinct CDR3 sequences, approximately 5.8% seen only once; the top ten take 7.6%. Material for sequencing was whole blood. The receptors here all came from an adult who was a healthcare worker with PCR-confirmed SARS-CoV-2 infection or an uninfected control (not recorded which).

In this sample, this clonotype turned up many times. The J gene is TRBJ2-7, the V gene TRBV4-1; D uncertain. Germline V gene sequence: CDR1 MGHRA, CDR2 YSYEKL. V lost 0 bases and J 5 bases, leaving 5 bases between the germline ends. The CDR3 has 12 amino acids. This chain's CDR3 is CASSQDPHEQYF. The CDR3 DNA reads as TGCGCCAGCAGCCAAGACCCTCACGAGCAGTACTTC.

This clonotype was found many times. CDR3 DNA sequence: TGCGCCAGCAGCCAAGAAAGGAATCAGCCCCAGCATTTT. It is translated as CASSQERNQPQHF. J is TRBJ1-5 and V is TRBV4-3; D unclear. Germline V lookup: CDR1 LGHNA, CDR2 YSLEER. The CDR3 is 13 amino acids. Between the trimmed V and J ends, which lost 0 bases and 4 bases, there was a span of 4 bases.

This clonotype came up a few times. V is TRBV7-2 and J is TRBJ2-3; 7 nucleotides line up with TRBD2. V was clipped by 3 bases and J by 5 bases; unmatched bases: 11. CDR1 and CDR2 (germline): SGHTA, FQGNSA. This CDR3 comprises 16 residues. CDR3: CASSFLGGRRIDTQYF. The DNA of the CDR3 is TGTGCCAGCAGCTTCTTGGGCGGGAGAAGGATAGATACGCAGTATTTT.

This clonotype came up many times. V and J are TRBV2 and TRBJ2-1, with no clear D. V lost 2 bases and J lost 5, with 7 bases in between. Germline V gene sequence: CDR1 SNHLY, CDR2 FYNNEI. The CDR3 length is 13 residues. CDR3 sequence reads: CASSEIRNNEQFF. The DNA of the CDR3 is TGTGCCAGCAGTGAAATCCGGAACAATGAGCAGTTCTTC.

This clonotype was counted at least ten times. V is TRBV12-3 or TRBV12-4 and J is TRBJ1-5; 7 nucleotides agree with TRBD1. The CDR3 runs 16 residues. Germline trimming cut 4 bases from V and 1 base from J; bases unmatched to any gene: 7. The CDR3 nucleotides are TGTGCCAGCAGTTGGGACAGCCGGGGAAGCAATCAGCCCCAGCATTTT. Residues: CASSWDSRGSNQPQHF.

This clonotype was detected many times. The J gene is TRBJ2-2, the V gene TRBV15, with 8 nucleotides matching TRBD2. Germline-derived CDR1 and CDR2 are LNHNV and YYDKDF (reference sequence). The trim removed 0 bases at V and 8 bases at J, leaving 11 bases unmatched. The CDR3 covers 17 residues. CDR3 bases: TGTGCCACCAGCAGAGAACCGGGACTAGGTGGTAGTGGGGAGCTGTTTTTT. This codes for CATSREPGLGGSGELFF.

This clonotype was observed many times. The V gene is TRBV3-1, the J gene TRBJ2-7; TRBD2 aligns across 10 bases. The trim removed 4 bases at V and 2 bases at J, leaving 8 bases unmatched. The germline V gene encodes CDR1 LGHDT and CDR2 YNNKEL (reference sequence). CDR3 length: 16 residues. The CDR3 DNA follows: TGTGCCAGCAGCCTCCGTCTAGCGGGAGCGACCTACGAGCAGTACTTC. Translation: CASSLRLAGATYEQYF.

The J gene is TRBJ2-3, the V gene TRBV29-1, with 10 bases aligning to TRBD1. The V and J ends lost 6 bases and 4 bases, in that order; junction bases with no gene match: 7. The CDR3 consists of 14 residues. The germline V gene encodes CDR1 SQVTM and CDR2 ANQGSEA. The CDR3 DNA sequence: TGCAGCGTCCGGGACAGGGGAGGATCAGATACGCAGTATTTT. It encodes CSVRDRGGSDTQYF.

This clonotype has at least ten counts. This chain uses TRBV10-2 with TRBJ1-1; no reliable D call. Trimming cost V 6 bases and J 4 bases, with 9 bases left between them. The germline gives CDR1 WSHSY, CDR2 SAAADI. The CDR3 sequence is 12 residues long. The CDR3 here is CASRAGSTEAFF. CDR3 DNA: TGCGCCAGCAGAGCGGGGAGCACTGAAGCTTTCTTT.

This clonotype occurred many times. V usage is TRBV5-1 and J usage is TRBJ2-1; the match to TRBD2 covers 11 bases. Germline trimming cut 4 bases from V and 5 bases from J; bases unmatched to any gene: 5. Germline lookup yields CDR1 SGHRS and CDR2 YFSETQ. This CDR3 has 15 amino acids. The CDR3 coding sequence is TGCGCCAGCAGCGAAGGGACTAGCGGAAACAATGAGCAGTTCTTC. Residues: CASSEGTSGNNEQFF.

Ten or more counts support this clonotype. The chain links TRBV4-3 to TRBJ1-4; tentatively, D is TRBD1 (6 bases). Germline values: CDR1 LGHNA, CDR2 YSLEER. V was trimmed by 3 bases and J by 8 bases, leaving 19 bases between them. This CDR3 region has 16 residues. CDR3: CASSHLDGTGREKLFF. CDR3 DNA sequence: TGCGCCAGCAGCCACTTAGACGGTACAGGGAGGGAAAAACTGTTTTTT.

This clonotype was seen only a few times. A read error is possible here, since a much larger clone lies one base away. The chain carries TRBV14 and TRBJ2-7, with no clear D. Germline-derived CDR1 and CDR2 are SGHDN and FVKESK. V lost 0 bases, J lost 6 bases, and 6 bases lay in between. The CDR3 consists of 12 residues. As DNA, the CDR3 is TGTGCCAGCAGCCAAGATCGAGGCGAGCAGTACTTC. This translates into CASSQDRGEQYF.

At least ten counts were recorded for this clonotype. The chain uses TRBV2 and TRBJ1-1, with D possibly being TRBD1 (6 bases). V lost 4 bases, J lost 4 bases, and 13 bases lay in between. Germline-derived CDR1 and CDR2 are SNHLY and FYNNEI. The CDR3 loop spans 14 amino acids. The CDR3 DNA sequence: TGTGCCAGCAGTGCGCGGGGGGCGCCCACTGAAGCTTTCTTT. Translating it yields CASSARGAPTEAFF.

The CDR3 region is CASSYITWQLSEAFF. CDR3 nucleotide sequence: TGTGCCAGCAGTTATATAACGTGGCAGCTCTCTGAAGCTTTCTTT. V is TRBV12-3 or TRBV12-4 and J is TRBJ1-1; D remains ambiguous. Trimming removed 4 bases from V and 6 bases from J, with 18 bases in between. The CDR3 runs to 15 residues.

This clonotype was counted ten times or more. The chain uses TRBV29-1 and TRBJ1-2; D not certain. Germline CDR1 reads SQVTM; CDR2 reads ANQGSEA. CDR3 length: 12 residues. The V end lost 6 bases, the J end lost 1 base, and 9 bases lay between the germline ends. CDR3: CSVFGNNYGYTF. The CDR3 DNA follows: TGCAGCGTCTTTGGGAATAACTATGGCTACACCTTC.

Ten or more counts support this clonotype. The genes are TRBV5-4 and TRBJ2-3; maybe TRBD2 (5 bases). The germline V gene has CDR1 SGHNT and CDR2 YYREEE (reference sequence). The CDR3 is 14 amino acids. Trimming cost V 4 bases and J 2 bases, with 11 bases left between them. The CDR3 protein is CASSREGTTDTQYF. For the CDR3, the DNA is TGTGCCAGCAGCCGTGAGGGAACCACAGATACGCAGTATTTT.

The CDR3 is CASSLESGLLAYEQYF. CDR3 nucleotides: TGTGCCAGCAGCTTGGAGTCGGGACTCCTTGCCTACGAGCAGTACTTC. The chain links TRBV7-6 to TRBJ2-7; TRBD2 is a possible D gene (6 bases). This CDR3 is 16 amino acids long. Germline V gene sequence: CDR1 SGHVS, CDR2 FNYEAQ. Deletions cut 3 bases from V and 2 bases from J, with 17 bases between.